This T cell receptor beta chain was identified during a study of blood T cell repertoires in COVID-19. For the study at large: Sites across the United States, Italy and Spain contributed samples from acute and convalescent COVID-19. PBMCs, B-cell-depleted T cells, or T cells provided the cDNA or gDNA that made up the material.

CDR1 and CDR2 from the germline V gene are MDHEN and SYDVKM. Trimming took 4 bases from V and 4 from J, leaving 14 bases between them. The CDR3 runs to 16 residues. Study processing details: Amplifying reference gene primers gave estimates of nucleated cell counts. The protocol was immunoSEQ multiplex PCR, while the TCRdb copy is restricted to in-frame clones and leaves out a portion. The V and J calls and clone size were taken over from that table, and D and trimming were inferred from the DNA. The table lists about 210,000 clones, about 91% of them singletons. The clonotype was recovered from a young man with acute or convalescent COVID-19. The gene calls are TRBV28 and TRBJ2-6; a weak D match, TRBD2 (7 bases). Source material: peripheral blood. CDR3 sequence reads: CASSSHGGLGANVLTF. DNA of the CDR3: TGTGCCAGCAGTTCCCACGGGGGGCTCGGGGCCAACGTCCTGACTTTC.